Presented here are 8 T cell receptor beta chains from one specimen sequenced in a study of cytomegalovirus exposure and HLA in healthy donors. 13 Jbeta primers and 60 Vbeta primers were used for the PCR. TCRdb keeps only in-frame clones here, not all; method: immunoSEQ multiplex PCR. Here the sample spans 100,000 or so clones, around three quarters being singletons. The sample was PBMCs. Receptors were obtained from a man in his forties or fifties in good health and CMV-seropositive.

The CDR3 protein is CASSPEGAALFGYTF. The CDR3 DNA sequence: TGTGCCAGCAGTCCTGAGGGGGCAGCACTGTTTGGCTACACCTTC. The chain carries TRBV2 and TRBJ1-2, with 7 bases that match TRBD1. CDR1 is SNHLY, CDR2 FYNNEI, per germline. With 5 bases clipped from V and 7 bases from J, the junction kept 13 bases outside the gene matches. This CDR3 is built from 15 residues.

The CDR3 region is CASSPGGGRTEAFF. The CDR3, as DNA: TGTGCCAGCAGCCCCGGGGGGGGAAGGACTGAAGCTTTCTTT. This sequence joins TRBV11-3 and TRBJ1-1, with a weak D call TRBD1 (5 bases). Germline V gene data show CDR1 as SGHNT and CDR2 as YENEEA. The CDR3 runs 14 residues. Trimming left V 5 bases short and J 5 bases short, with 15 bases between.

This clone appeared a single time. The chain uses TRBV27 and TRBJ1-6; D is possibly TRBD1 (5 bases). CDR3 length equals 15 residues. The V end was cut by 2 bases, the J end by 10 bases, with 15 bases between. Germline values: CDR1 MNHEY, CDR2 SMNVEV (reference sequence). The CDR3 coding sequence is TGTGCCAGCAGTTTAGGCCAGGGAAAGGAATCACCCCTCCACTTT. It translates to CASSLGQGKESPLHF.

V usage is TRBV6-5 and J usage is TRBJ2-2; 7 bases are shared with TRBD1. The CDR3 sequence is 13 residues long. With V trimmed by 10 bases and J by 2 bases, 4 bases remained unmatched. Germline V gene lookup returns CDR1 MNHEY and CDR2 SVGAGI. The CDR3, as DNA: TGTGCCATCAGGGACAGAAACACCGGGGAGCTGTTTTTT. This translates into CAIRDRNTGELFF.

The chain carries TRBV30 and TRBJ2-1; 7 bases are shared with TRBD1. Germline V gene lookup returns CDR1 GTSNPN and CDR2 SVGIG (reference sequence). This CDR3 is 13 amino acids long. The junction had 4 bases not matched to a gene; V was cut back by 3 bases and J by 5 bases. The CDR3 is CAWSRGLNNEQFF. CDR3 in DNA: TGTGCCTGGAGCAGGGGGTTAAACAATGAGCAGTTCTTC.

The chain recombines TRBV5-8 with TRBJ1-1; D not resolved. From germline, CDR1 is SGHTS and CDR2 YDEGEE. This CDR3 contains 13 residues. Trimming pared 1 base from V and 8 bases from J, leaving 12 bases between. The DNA for the CDR3 is TGTGCCAGCAGCTTGAGGAACGGCGGCGAAGCTTTCTTT. Its translation is CASSLRNGGEAFF.

This clone came up a few times. The chain is built from TRBV5-6 and TRBJ2-2, with TRBD1 as a possible D gene (5 bases). Trimming cost V 4 bases and J 10 bases, with 14 bases left between them. The CDR3 is made up of 13 amino acids. Germline V gives CDR1 SGHDT, CDR2 YYEEEE. In nucleotides, the CDR3 is TGTGCCAGCAGCCGGACAAGGCAGCAGGAGCTGTTTTTT. It yields the protein CASSRTRQQELFF.

There are a few counts of this clone. V usage is TRBV27 and J usage is TRBJ1-2; D is possibly TRBD1 (6 bases). This CDR3 has 15 amino acids. The ends were cut back, 2 bases at V and 4 bases at J, with 14 bases in the middle. Germline CDR1 MNHEY, CDR2 SMNVEV (reference sequence). The CDR3 loop reads CASSLVAGAGYGYTF. CDR3 bases: TGTGCCAGCAGTTTAGTGGCAGGGGCAGGCTATGGCTACACCTTC.